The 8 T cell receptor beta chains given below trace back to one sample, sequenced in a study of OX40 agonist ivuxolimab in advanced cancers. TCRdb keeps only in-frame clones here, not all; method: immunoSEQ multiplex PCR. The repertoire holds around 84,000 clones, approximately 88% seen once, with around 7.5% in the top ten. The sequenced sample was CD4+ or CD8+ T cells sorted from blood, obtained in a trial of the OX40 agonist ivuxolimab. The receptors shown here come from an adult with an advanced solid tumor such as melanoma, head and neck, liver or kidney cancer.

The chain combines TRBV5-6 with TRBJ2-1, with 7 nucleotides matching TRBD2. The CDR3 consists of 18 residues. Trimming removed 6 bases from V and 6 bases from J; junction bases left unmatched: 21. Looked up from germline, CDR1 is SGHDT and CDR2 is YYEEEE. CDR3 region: CASKLLGTSEPGPNEQFF. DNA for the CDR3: TGTGCCAGCAAGCTGCTGGGTACTAGCGAGCCCGGACCCAATGAGCAGTTCTTC.

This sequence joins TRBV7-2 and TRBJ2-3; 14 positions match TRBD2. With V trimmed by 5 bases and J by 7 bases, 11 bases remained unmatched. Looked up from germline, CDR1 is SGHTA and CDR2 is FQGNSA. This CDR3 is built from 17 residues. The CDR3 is CASSPRTSGRPMNTQYF. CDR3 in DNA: TGTGCCAGCAGCCCCAGGACTAGCGGGAGGCCCATGAATACGCAGTATTTT.

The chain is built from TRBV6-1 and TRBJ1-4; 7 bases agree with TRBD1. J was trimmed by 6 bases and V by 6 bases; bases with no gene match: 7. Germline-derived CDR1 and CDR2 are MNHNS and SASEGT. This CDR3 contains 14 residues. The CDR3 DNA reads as TGTGCCAGCAGATCGGCGGGGACAGATGAAAAACTGTTTTTT. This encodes CASRSAGTDEKLFF.

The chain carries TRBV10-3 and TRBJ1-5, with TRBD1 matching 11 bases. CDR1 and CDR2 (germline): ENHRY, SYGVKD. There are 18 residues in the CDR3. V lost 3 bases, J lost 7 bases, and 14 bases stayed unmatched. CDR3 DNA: TGTGCCATCAGTGATGGTTGGCCGGGGACAGGGGGAGCACAGCCCCAGCATTTT. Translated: CAISDGWPGTGGAQPQHF.

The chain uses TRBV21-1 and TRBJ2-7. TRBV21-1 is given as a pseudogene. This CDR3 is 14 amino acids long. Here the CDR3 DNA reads TGTGCCAGCAATCAAGGGTCATGCTCCTACGAGCAGTACTTC. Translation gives CASNQGSCSYEQYF.

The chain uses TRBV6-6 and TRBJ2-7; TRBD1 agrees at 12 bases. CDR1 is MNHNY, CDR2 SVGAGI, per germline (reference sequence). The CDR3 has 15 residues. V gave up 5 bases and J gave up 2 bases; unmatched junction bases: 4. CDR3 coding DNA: TGTGCCAGCAGTATTGGGACAGGGGGCACCTACGAGCAGTACTTC. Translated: CASSIGTGGTYEQYF.

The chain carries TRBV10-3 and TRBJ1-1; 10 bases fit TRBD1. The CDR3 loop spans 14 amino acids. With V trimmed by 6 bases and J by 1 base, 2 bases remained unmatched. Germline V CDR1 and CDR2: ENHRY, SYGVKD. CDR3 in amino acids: CAIRDRGTNTEAFF. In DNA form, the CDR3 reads TGTGCCATCAGGGACAGGGGGACGAACACTGAAGCTTTCTTT.

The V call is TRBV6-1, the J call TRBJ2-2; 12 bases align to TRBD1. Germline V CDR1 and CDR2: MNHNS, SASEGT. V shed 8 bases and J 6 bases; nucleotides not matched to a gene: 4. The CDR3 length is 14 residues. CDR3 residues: CASLRDRGPGELFF. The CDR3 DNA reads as TGTGCCAGCCTCCGGGACAGGGGGCCCGGGGAGCTGTTTTTT.